This is a list of T cell receptor beta chains from one sample in a study of OX40 agonist ivuxolimab in advanced cancers. Profiled with immunoSEQ multiplex PCR; TCRdb holds only in-frame clones, not every one. Of 65,000 to 75,000 clones listed, about 88% are singletons. Sequenced here: CD4+ or CD8+ T cells sorted from blood, sampled in a trial of the OX40 agonist ivuxolimab. The receptors come from an adult with an advanced solid tumor such as melanoma, head and neck, liver or kidney cancer. Both conserved end residues are part of each CDR3. D genes are given only for firm matches.

j_gene: TRBJ1-5
d_gene: TRBD1
v_gene: TRBV5-1
CDR3aa: CASSPGTVDQPQHF

j_gene: TRBJ1-5
d_gene: TRBD1
v_gene: TRBV7-9
CDR3aa: CASSRGTGDQPQHF

j_gene: TRBJ2-1
d_gene: TRBD1
v_gene: TRBV5-1
CDR3aa: CASSFAGGNDEQFF

j_gene: TRBJ2-1
d_gene: TRBD2
v_gene: TRBV5-1
CDR3aa: CASSLAGVTYNEQFF

j_gene: TRBJ1-1
d_gene: TRBD1
v_gene: TRBV28
CDR3aa: CASSAGGGRFSSGNTEAFF

j_gene: TRBJ2-1
d_gene: TRBD2
v_gene: TRBV4-2
CDR3aa: CASSQDPGLADNEQFF

j_gene: TRBJ1-3
d_gene: NA
v_gene: TRBV18
CDR3aa: CASSPPYPAGNTIYF

j_gene: TRBJ2-5
d_gene: NA
v_gene: TRBV7-2
CDR3aa: CASSLDRPRGETQYF

j_gene: TRBJ2-7
d_gene: NA
v_gene: TRBV2
CDR3aa: CASSYYEQYF

j_gene: TRBJ2-7
d_gene: NA
v_gene: TRBV7-3
CDR3aa: CASSLLQGPYEQYF

j_gene: TRBJ2-3
d_gene: NA
v_gene: TRBV18
CDR3aa: CASSPGRNTDTQYF

j_gene: TRBJ2-1
d_gene: NA
v_gene: TRBV7-7
CDR3aa: CASSKDEALGNEQFF

j_gene: TRBJ1-4
d_gene: TRBD1
v_gene: TRBV5-4
CDR3aa: CASSLMGQGEVKLFF

j_gene: TRBJ1-4
d_gene: NA
v_gene: TRBV15
CDR3aa: CATSRGGTTNEKLFF

j_gene: TRBJ2-3
d_gene: TRBD2
v_gene: TRBV6-1
CDR3aa: CASRETSGSTDTQYF

j_gene: TRBJ1-1
d_gene: NA
v_gene: TRBV10-2
CDR3aa: CASRQEGRKAFF

j_gene: TRBJ1-4
d_gene: NA
v_gene: TRBV5-1
CDR3aa: CASSPGGQGGNEKLFF

j_gene: TRBJ2-3
d_gene: NA
v_gene: TRBV15
CDR3aa: CATSTTGRSTDTQYF

j_gene: TRBJ1-4
d_gene: TRBD1
v_gene: TRBV28
CDR3aa: CASRGQGVLRGGNEKLFF

j_gene: TRBJ2-5
d_gene: TRBD2
v_gene: TRBV27
CDR3aa: CASSPRTSGTHETQYF

j_gene: TRBJ2-7
d_gene: NA
v_gene: TRBV11-1
CDR3aa: CASSSMSHEQYF

j_gene: TRBJ2-1
d_gene: NA
v_gene: TRBV9
CDR3aa: CASSVGAGVEGEQFF

j_gene: TRBJ1-1
d_gene: NA
v_gene: TRBV5-1
CDR3aa: CASSPPGAMNTEAFF

j_gene: TRBJ2-7
d_gene: NA
v_gene: TRBV5-1
CDR3aa: CASSLGQSYEQYF

j_gene: TRBJ2-4
d_gene: NA
v_gene: TRBV5-4
CDR3aa: CASSLGSGKNIQYF

j_gene: TRBJ2-2
d_gene: NA
v_gene: TRBV5-8
CDR3aa: CASNLYSTGELFF

j_gene: TRBJ1-5
d_gene: NA
v_gene: TRBV15
CDR3aa: CATSRETRGRVNWPQHF

j_gene: TRBJ2-3
d_gene: NA
v_gene: TRBV5-1
CDR3aa: CASSLGDFETDTQYF

j_gene: TRBJ2-1
d_gene: TRBD1
v_gene: TRBV19
CDR3aa: CASSMMQGADNEQFF

j_gene: TRBJ1-1
d_gene: NA
v_gene: TRBV23-1
CDR3aa: CASSPWWVWLNTEAFF

j_gene: TRBJ1-6
d_gene: NA
v_gene: TRBV7-2
CDR3aa: CASSLEQLAPLHF

j_gene: TRBJ2-1
d_gene: TRBD2
v_gene: TRBV9
CDR3aa: CASSFSGGSYNEQFF

j_gene: TRBJ1-5
d_gene: NA
v_gene: TRBV5-1
CDR3aa: CASSSGQGAQHF

j_gene: TRBJ2-7
d_gene: TRBD1
v_gene: TRBV11-1
CDR3aa: CASSSGTRTGWEQYF

j_gene: TRBJ2-7
d_gene: TRBD1
v_gene: TRBV5-1
CDR3aa: CASRWDSYTYEQYF

j_gene: TRBJ2-7
d_gene: TRBD2
v_gene: TRBV6-5
CDR3aa: CASSYTAGVYEQYF

j_gene: TRBJ1-3
d_gene: NA
v_gene: TRBV6-6
CDR3aa: CASSYSGGTKGNTIYF

j_gene: TRBJ1-2
d_gene: NA
v_gene: TRBV9
CDR3aa: CASSVDSGTIYGYTF

j_gene: TRBJ2-5
d_gene: NA
v_gene: TRBV9
CDR3aa: CASSAGAGSETQYF

j_gene: NA
d_gene: NA
v_gene: TRBV5-4
CDR3aa: CASTNRVSGNEQYF

j_gene: TRBJ1-1
d_gene: NA
v_gene: TRBV2
CDR3aa: CASSEAETVTEAFF

j_gene: TRBJ2-7
d_gene: NA
v_gene: TRBV19
CDR3aa: CASGRGEAVGYEQYF

j_gene: TRBJ2-3
d_gene: NA
v_gene: TRBV19
CDR3aa: CASSLWASRDTQYF

j_gene: TRBJ2-3
d_gene: NA
v_gene: TRBV9
CDR3aa: CASSVRGFSTDTQYF

j_gene: TRBJ1-1
d_gene: TRBD1
v_gene: TRBV19
CDR3aa: CASTARDRGILGTEAFF

j_gene: TRBJ2-3
d_gene: TRBD2
v_gene: TRBV7-9
CDR3aa: CASSPSSVAGGHTQYF

j_gene: TRBJ1-2
d_gene: NA
v_gene: TRBV5-5
CDR3aa: CASSPNWAGNYGYTF

j_gene: TRBJ1-1
d_gene: TRBD1
v_gene: TRBV6-5
CDR3aa: CASQIYRGQEAFF

j_gene: TRBJ2-3
d_gene: NA
v_gene: TRBV5-1
CDR3aa: CASRREADTQYF

j_gene: TRBJ2-7
d_gene: TRBD2
v_gene: TRBV19
CDR3aa: CASSTSGSASYEQYF

j_gene: TRBJ2-7
d_gene: NA
v_gene: TRBV20-1
CDR3aa: CSARDQYEQYF

j_gene: TRBJ1-2
d_gene: TRBD1
v_gene: TRBV30
CDR3aa: CAGTGAPNYGYTF

j_gene: TRBJ2-1
d_gene: TRBD2
v_gene: TRBV27
CDR3aa: CASGVGLAGNEQFF

j_gene: TRBJ2-7
d_gene: NA
v_gene: TRBV10-2
CDR3aa: CASTLGGGMTYEQYF

j_gene: TRBJ1-5
d_gene: TRBD1
v_gene: TRBV5-1
CDR3aa: CASSLGVGGMNQPQHF

j_gene: TRBJ1-4
d_gene: NA
v_gene: TRBV18
CDR3aa: CASSVDRINEKLFF

j_gene: TRBJ1-2
d_gene: TRBD1
v_gene: TRBV29-1
CDR3aa: CSVGGQYGYTF

j_gene: TRBJ2-7
d_gene: NA
v_gene: TRBV2
CDR3aa: CASSGLLSSYEQYF